This TCR beta chain was obtained from a study of CD8+CD57+ T cells in acquired aplastic anemia. The wider study: Sorted CD4+ and CD8+ cells yielded DNA averaging around 3.2 ug. Study-wide points: The same twenty-nine CD8+ CDR3 sequences occurred in patients and in controls.

Concerning this clonotype itself: Its antigen is unidentified.

The V gene lost 3 bases and the J gene lost 0 bases, with 14 bases spanning the gap. This CDR3 is built from 16 residues. Looked up from germline, CDR1 is KGHSH and CDR2 is LQKENI. Investigators profiled TCR beta VDJ and CDR3 from genomic DNA template. TCRdb redid the calling of the reads with MiXCR, one entry per CDR3 protein. The repertoire consists of a few hundred thousand distinct CDR3 sequences, with roughly 45% occurring once and the leading ten covering roughly 21%. In patients chosen for sequencing, flow cytometry had shown CD8+CD57+ cell expansion. All patients had severe acquired aplastic anemia. Blood came from patients not yet given any therapy.

This TCR was recovered from a human donor with aplastic anemia. What was sequenced was sorted CD4+, CD8+, or CD8+CD57+ T cells (not recorded which) from PBMCs. This chain uses TRBV18 with TRBJ1-2, with D possibly being TRBD1 (5 bases). The CDR3 spells CASSPYQGRANYGYTF. CDR3 coding DNA: TGTGCCAGCTCACCCTACCAGGGCCGAGCTAACTATGGCTACACCTTC. The full variable domain, completed using reference TRBV18 and TRBJ1-2, is NAGVMQNPRHLVRRRGQEARLRCSPMKGHSHVYWYRQLPEEGLKFMVYLQKENIIDESGMPKERFSAEFPKEGPSILRIQQVVRGDSAAYFCASSPYQGRANYGYTFGSGTRLTVV.